This T cell receptor (beta chain) was sequenced during a study of shared clonotypes between healthy human individuals. Notes on the study in general: Larger richness was generally estimated for naive than memory subsets.

A note on this clone: Its antigen is unknown.

It was CD45RO-negative cells, positively selected for CCR7, that made up naive CD8 cells, with terminally differentiated effector memory CD45RA+ cells excluded. Healthy HIV-negative adults with no recent acute infections or vaccinations were recruited as donors. Donors comprised only Caucasian adults living in Nashville, Tennessee. The V end lost 7 bases, the J end lost 2 bases, and 17 bases lay between the germline ends. The CDR3 is made up of 15 amino acids. CDR1 SEHNR and CDR2 FQNEAQ come from the germline V gene (reference sequence). In the sorted-subset replicate PCRs, approximately 200 ng DNA, tens of thousands of T cell genomes, was used. Generated by immunoSEQ multiplex PCR, the TCRdb table keeps only in-frame clones and is missing some. The top ten clones hold 0.9% to 1.3% of a sample with some 2 million clones, about 95% of them seen once.

This clonotype was sampled from a man between 18 and 35 years old in good health. The rearrangement joins TRBV7-9 to TRBJ1-2, with D hard to call. Source material: naive CD8+ T cells sorted from blood. CDR3 sequence reads: CASNPPNPENYGYTF. CDR3 coding DNA: TGTGCCAGCAACCCCCCAAACCCAGAGAACTATGGCTACACCTTC.